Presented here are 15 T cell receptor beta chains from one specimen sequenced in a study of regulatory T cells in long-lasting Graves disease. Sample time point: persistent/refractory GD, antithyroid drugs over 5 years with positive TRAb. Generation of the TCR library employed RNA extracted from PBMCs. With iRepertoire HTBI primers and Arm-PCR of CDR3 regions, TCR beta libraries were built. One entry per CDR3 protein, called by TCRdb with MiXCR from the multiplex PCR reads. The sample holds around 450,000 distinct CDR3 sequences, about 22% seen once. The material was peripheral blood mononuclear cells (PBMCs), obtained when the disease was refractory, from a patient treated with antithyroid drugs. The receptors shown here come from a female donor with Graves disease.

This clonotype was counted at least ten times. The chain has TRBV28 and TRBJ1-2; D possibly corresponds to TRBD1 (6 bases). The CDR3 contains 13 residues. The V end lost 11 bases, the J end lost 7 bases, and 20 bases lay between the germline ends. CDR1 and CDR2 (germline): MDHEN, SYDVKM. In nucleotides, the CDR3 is TGTGCCTCCAACGGGAGGGGGACGGGTGGCTACACCTTC. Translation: CASNGRGTGGYTF.

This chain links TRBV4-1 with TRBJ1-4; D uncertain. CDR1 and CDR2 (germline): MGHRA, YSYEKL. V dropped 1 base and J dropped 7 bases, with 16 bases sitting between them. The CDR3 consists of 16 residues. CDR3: CASSQVQVLGIEKLFF. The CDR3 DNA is TGCGCCAGCAGCCAAGTGCAGGTCCTAGGGATTGAAAAACTGTTTTTT.

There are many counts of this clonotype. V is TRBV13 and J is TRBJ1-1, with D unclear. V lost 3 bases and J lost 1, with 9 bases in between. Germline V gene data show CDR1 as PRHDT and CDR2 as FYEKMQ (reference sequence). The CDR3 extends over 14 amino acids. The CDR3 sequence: CASSFGRTNTEAFF. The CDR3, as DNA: TGTGCCAGCAGCTTCGGACGAACGAACACTGAAGCTTTCTTT.

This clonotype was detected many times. In nucleotides, the CDR3 is TGTGCCAGCACCTCCAATCAGCCCCAGCATTTT. Its translation is CASTSNQPQHF. The genes are TRBV28 and TRBJ1-5; D remains unclear. The CDR3 extends over 11 amino acids. V lost 7 bases, J lost 3 bases, and 4 bases lay in between. The germline gives CDR1 MDHEN, CDR2 SYDVKM.

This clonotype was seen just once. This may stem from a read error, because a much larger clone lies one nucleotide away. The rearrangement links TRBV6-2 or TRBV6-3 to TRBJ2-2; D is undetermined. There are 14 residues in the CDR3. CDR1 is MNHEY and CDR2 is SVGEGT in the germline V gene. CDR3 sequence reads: CTSRADLNTGELFF. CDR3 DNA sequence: TGTACCAGCCGTGCCGACCTAAACACCGGGGAGCTGTTTTTT.

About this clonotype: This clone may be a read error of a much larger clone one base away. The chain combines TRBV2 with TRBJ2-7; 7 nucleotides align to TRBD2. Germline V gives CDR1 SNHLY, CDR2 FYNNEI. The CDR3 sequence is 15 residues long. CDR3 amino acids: CASSATGGSSYGQYF. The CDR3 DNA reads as TGTGCCAGCAGCGCAACCGGGGGGTCCTCCTACGGGCAGTACTTC.

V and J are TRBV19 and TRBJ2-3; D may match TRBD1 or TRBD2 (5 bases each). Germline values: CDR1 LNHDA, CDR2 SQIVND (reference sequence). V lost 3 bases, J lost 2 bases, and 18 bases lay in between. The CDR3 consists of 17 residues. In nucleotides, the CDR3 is TGTGCCAGTAGTATCCTCACGGGGCCAGCCTACACAGATACGCAGTATTTT. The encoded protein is CASSILTGPAYTDTQYF.

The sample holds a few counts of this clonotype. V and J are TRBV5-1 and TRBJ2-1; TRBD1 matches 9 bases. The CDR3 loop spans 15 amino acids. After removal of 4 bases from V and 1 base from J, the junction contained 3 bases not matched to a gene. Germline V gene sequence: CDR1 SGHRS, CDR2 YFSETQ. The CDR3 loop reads CASSVGTGSYNEQFF. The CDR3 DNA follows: TGCGCCAGCAGCGTCGGGACAGGGTCCTACAATGAGCAGTTCTTC.

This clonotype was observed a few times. The CDR3 nucleotides read TGCAGTGCTCTCCACTCCGGAGAGACCCAGTACTTC. Translated, it gives CSALHSGETQYF. V is TRBV20-1 and J is TRBJ2-5, with D unclear. The CDR3 covers 12 residues. Germline-derived CDR1 and CDR2 are DFQATT and SNEGSKA (reference sequence). The ends were cut back, 5 bases at V and 4 bases at J, with 11 bases in the middle.

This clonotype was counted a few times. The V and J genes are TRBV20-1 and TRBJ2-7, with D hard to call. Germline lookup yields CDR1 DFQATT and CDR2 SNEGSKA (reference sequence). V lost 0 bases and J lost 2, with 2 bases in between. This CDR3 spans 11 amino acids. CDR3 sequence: CSARDTYEQYF. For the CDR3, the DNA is TGCAGTGCTAGAGACACCTACGAGCAGTACTTC.

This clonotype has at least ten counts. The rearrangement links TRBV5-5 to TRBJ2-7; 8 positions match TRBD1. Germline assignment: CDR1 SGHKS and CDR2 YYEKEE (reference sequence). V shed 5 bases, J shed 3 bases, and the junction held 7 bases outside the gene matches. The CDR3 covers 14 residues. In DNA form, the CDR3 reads TGTGCCAGCAGTGATTTGGACAGGGACTACGAGCAGTACTTC. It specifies CASSDLDRDYEQYF.

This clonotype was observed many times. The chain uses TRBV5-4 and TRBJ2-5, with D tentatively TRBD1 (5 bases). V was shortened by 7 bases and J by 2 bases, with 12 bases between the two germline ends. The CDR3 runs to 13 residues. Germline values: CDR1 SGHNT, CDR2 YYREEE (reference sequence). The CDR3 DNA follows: TGTGCCAGCCAGGGAAGGCTGCAAGAGACCCAGTACTTC. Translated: CASQGRLQETQYF.

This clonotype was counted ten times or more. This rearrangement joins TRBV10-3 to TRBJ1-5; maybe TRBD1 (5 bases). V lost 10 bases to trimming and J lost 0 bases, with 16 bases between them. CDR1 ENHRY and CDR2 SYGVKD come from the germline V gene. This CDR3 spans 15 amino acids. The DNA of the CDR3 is TGTGCCACGACCAGTGACAGTAATAGCAATCAGCCCCAGCATTTT. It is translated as CATTSDSNSNQPQHF.

The DNA for the CDR3 is TGTGCCAGCAGTTTAGTGGCAGGTCCCCCTAGGCCAAATCAGCCCCAGCATTTT. It codes for CASSLVAGPPRPNQPQHF. This rearrangement joins TRBV28 to TRBJ1-5; D is unresolved. The ends were cut back, 2 bases at V and 4 bases at J, with 21 bases in the middle. The CDR3 totals 18 residues. CDR1 is MDHEN and CDR2 is SYDVKM in the germline V gene.

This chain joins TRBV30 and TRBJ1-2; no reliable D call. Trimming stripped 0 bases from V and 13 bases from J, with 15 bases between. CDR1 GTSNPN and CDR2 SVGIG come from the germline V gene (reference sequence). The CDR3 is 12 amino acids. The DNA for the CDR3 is TGTGCCTGGAGTGTAAGTCCGAACATGCGCACCTTC. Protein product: CAWSVSPNMRTF.